This T cell receptor beta chain stems from a study of shared clonotypes between healthy human individuals. This CDR3 has 12 residues. V lost 4 bases and J lost 4, with 8 bases in between. Germline values: CDR1 SGHTA, CDR2 FQGNSA. Points from the study as a whole: Shared clonotypes: roughly 4.7% naive CD4, around 3.5% naive CD8, 2% to 2.5% memory CD4, 0.4% memory CD8.

This clone was seen a single time. Antigen specificity is unknown. Method: immunoSEQ multiplex PCR; TCRdb's copy keeps in-frame clones and lacks some. The repertoire holds around 2.3 million clones, 90% to 97% seen once, with approximately 0.13% in the top ten. This receptor was identified in a young man in good health. Specimen: naive CD4+ T cells sorted from blood. Documented subset: CD45RA+ positively selected. The chain uses TRBV7-2 and TRBJ2-7, with D perhaps TRBD1 (5 bases). CDR3 loop: CASSSGRYEQYF. CDR3 DNA: TGTGCCAGCAGCTCAGGGCGGTACGAGCAGTACTTC. Using reference TRBV7-2 and TRBJ2-7 for the parts outside the CDR3, the full variable domain is GAGVSQSPSNKVTEKGKDVELRCDPISGHTALYWYRQSLGQGLEFLIYFQGNSAPDKSGLPSDRFSAERTGGSVSTLTIQRTQQEDSAVYLCASSSGRYEQYFGPGTRLTVT.